The 11 T cell receptor beta chains below were found in one sample sequenced in a study of cytomegalovirus exposure and HLA in healthy donors. Researchers ran the PCR with 60 Vbeta and 13 Jbeta primers. TCRdb's copy holds only in-frame clones and misses some; the assay was immunoSEQ multiplex PCR. The listing records fewer than 250,000 clones. The specimen sequenced was PBMCs. The receptors stem from a woman younger than 45 in good health and CMV-seropositive.

The chain joins TRBV9 to TRBJ2-7; 7 bases agree with TRBD2. CDR1 is SGDLS and CDR2 is YYNGEE in the germline V gene. The ends lost 3 bases at V and 0 bases at J; junction bases unmatched: 6. The CDR3 covers 15 residues. The CDR3 region is CASSGGGGSSYEQYF. DNA of the CDR3: TGTGCCAGCAGCGGGGGCGGGGGTAGCTCCTACGAGCAGTACTTC. Using reference TRBV9 and TRBJ2-7 for the parts outside the CDR3, the full variable domain is DSGVTQTPKHLITATGQRVTLRCSPRSGDLSVYWYQQSLDQGLQFLIQYYNGEERAKGNILERFSAQQFPDLHSELNLSSLELGDSALYFCASSGGGGSSYEQYFGPGTRLTVT.

The chain employs TRBV9 and TRBJ2-5; 13 bases fit TRBD2. CDR1 is SGDLS, CDR2 YYNGEE, per germline. The V gene end was trimmed by 2 bases and the J gene end by 3 bases; junction bases not matched to a gene: 4. The CDR3 length is 16 residues. CDR3 sequence: CASSVAGTSGEETQYF. The CDR3 bases are TGTGCCAGCAGCGTGGCCGGGACTAGCGGGGAAGAGACCCAGTACTTC.

As concerns this clone: A junction boundary mismatches the germline segment, possibly from a read error. The chain recombines TRBV15 with TRBJ2-7, with 9 bases that match TRBD2. Germline values: CDR1 LNHNV, CDR2 YYDKDF (reference sequence). This CDR3 is 16 amino acids long. The CDR3 DNA is TGTGCCACCAGCCCCCTGTGGGGGACTAGCTCCCACGAGCAGTACTTC. Its translation is CATSPLWGTSSHEQYF.

This chain links TRBV19 with TRBJ2-3, with 9 bases lining up with TRBD1. Germline CDR1 is LNHDA and CDR2 is SQIVND (reference sequence). V was pared by 7 bases and J by 1 base, with 6 bases of the junction left unmatched. This CDR3 region has 15 residues. The CDR3 protein is CASTNRGLGTDTQYF. CDR3 nucleotide sequence: TGTGCCAGTACCAACAGGGGGCTAGGCACAGATACGCAGTATTTT.

CDR3 bases: TGCGCCAGCAGCCGGGCAGGGGGCCATGATACGCAGTATTTT. This translates into CASSRAGGHDTQYF. V gene TRBV5-1 combines with J gene TRBJ2-3, with 8 bases aligning to TRBD1. This CDR3 is 14 amino acids long. Looked up from germline, CDR1 is SGHRS and CDR2 is YFSETQ. The V gene end was trimmed by 4 bases and the J gene end by 6 bases; junction bases not matched to a gene: 7.

This chain links TRBV6-6 with TRBJ1-5, with TRBD1 matching 8 bases. V gave up 8 bases and J gave up 11 bases; unmatched junction bases: 8. The V gene's germline CDR1 is MNHNY and CDR2 SVGAGI (reference sequence). The length of the CDR3 is 12 residues. CDR3 sequence: CASGQGQGAQHF. The CDR3, as DNA: TGTGCCAGCGGACAGGGCCAAGGGGCCCAGCATTTT.

The chain joins TRBV10-3 to TRBJ2-5, with TRBD2 matching over 11 bases. The V segment lost 3 bases and the J segment 4 bases; nucleotides outside the gene matches: 4. This CDR3 region has 15 residues. Germline assignment: CDR1 ENHRY and CDR2 SYGVKD. The CDR3 bases are TGTGCCATCAGTGATAGCGGGGGGGCCATAGAGACCCAGTACTTC. It yields the protein CAISDSGGAIETQYF.

The CDR3 coding sequence is TGTGCCAGCAGTTACGTGTCGGGGGAATTAGGTTGGACCCAGTACTTC. The encoded protein is CASSYVSGELGWTQYF. The chain links TRBV6-5 to TRBJ2-5, with D perhaps matching TRBD2 (6 bases). V lost 2 bases, J lost 7 bases, and 20 bases lay in between. CDR1 is MNHEY and CDR2 is SVGAGI in the germline V gene. The length of the CDR3 is 16 residues.

The V call is TRBV10-2, the J call TRBJ2-1, with 11 bases that match TRBD2. The CDR3 loop spans 14 amino acids. The trim removed 5 bases at V and 9 bases at J, leaving 6 bases unmatched. From germline, CDR1 is WSHSY and CDR2 SAAADI. The CDR3 DNA reads as TGCGCCAGCAGTCTAGCGGGGGGATGGGGTGAGCAGTTCTTC. Its translation is CASSLAGGWGEQFF.

The genes are TRBV30 and TRBJ2-3; the match to TRBD2 covers 9 bases. Germline-derived CDR1 and CDR2 are GTSNPN and SVGIG (reference sequence). The CDR3 consists of 16 residues. V gave up 7 bases and J gave up 1 base; unmatched junction bases: 12. In DNA, the CDR3 is TGTGCCTTAATAGCGGGAGTTGGTCAGCGCACAGATACGCAGTATTTT. It yields the protein CALIAGVGQRTDTQYF.

The rearrangement links TRBV9 to TRBJ1-3; D might be TRBD1 (5 bases). From germline, CDR1 is SGDLS and CDR2 YYNGEE. Trimming stripped 3 bases from V and 4 bases from J, with 14 bases between. There are 15 residues in the CDR3. The CDR3 sequence: CASSASGWLGNTIYF. The CDR3 coding sequence is TGTGCCAGCAGCGCCTCAGGGTGGTTGGGAAACACCATATATTTT.